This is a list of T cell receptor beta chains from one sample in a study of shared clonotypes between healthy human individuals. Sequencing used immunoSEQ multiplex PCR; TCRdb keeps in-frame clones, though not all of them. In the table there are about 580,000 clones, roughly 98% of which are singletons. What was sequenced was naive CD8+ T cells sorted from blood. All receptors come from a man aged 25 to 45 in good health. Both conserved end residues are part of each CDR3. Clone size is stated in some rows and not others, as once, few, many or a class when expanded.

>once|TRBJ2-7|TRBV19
CASSKTGVYEQYF
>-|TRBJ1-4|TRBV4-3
CASSQVRGGDTTNEKLFF
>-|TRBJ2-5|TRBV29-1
CSVVGLVETQYF
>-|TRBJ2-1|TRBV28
CASISSRTSVDNEQFF
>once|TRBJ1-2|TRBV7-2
CASSLVSANYGYTF
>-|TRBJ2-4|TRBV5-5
CASSWGLVGAKNIQYF
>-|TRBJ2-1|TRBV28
CASSYMNDEQFF
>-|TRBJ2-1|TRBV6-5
CASSYSRGGYDEQFF
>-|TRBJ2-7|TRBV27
CASSLLSSGSNYEQYF
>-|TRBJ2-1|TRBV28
CASSLVGMGLADNEQFF
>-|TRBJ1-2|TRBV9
CASSANYGYTF
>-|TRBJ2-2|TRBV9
CASADSVNKNTGELFF
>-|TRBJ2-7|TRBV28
CASSPTSYEQYF
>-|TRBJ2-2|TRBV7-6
CASSLAQGRTGELFF
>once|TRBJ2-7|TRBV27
CASSSPLLSIHEQYF
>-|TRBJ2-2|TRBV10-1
CASSVTGELFF
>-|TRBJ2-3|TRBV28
CASSFPLAGTSTDTQYF
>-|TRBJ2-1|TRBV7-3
CASSPDRRGYDEQFF
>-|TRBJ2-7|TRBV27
CASSLLLAGGPSYEQYF
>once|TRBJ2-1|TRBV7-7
CASSPRGLKTYNEQFF
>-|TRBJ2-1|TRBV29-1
CSAWTSGTHNEQFF
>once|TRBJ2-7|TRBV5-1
CASRGQNYEQYF
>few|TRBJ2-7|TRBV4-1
CASSQEGYRASYEQYF
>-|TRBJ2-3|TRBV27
CASSSPGRREGDTQYF
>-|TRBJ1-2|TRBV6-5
CASSLRHSDGYTF
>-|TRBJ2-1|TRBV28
CASSSVALEEQFF
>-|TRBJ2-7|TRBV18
CASSPNASGRASYEQYF
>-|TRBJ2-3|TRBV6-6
CASSYVLAGGDTQYF
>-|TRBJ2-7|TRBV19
CASSASGTGYEQYF
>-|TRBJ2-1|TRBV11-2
CASSHTPGRSRDEQFF
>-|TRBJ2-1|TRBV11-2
CASSSRGQGLVRAFNEQFF
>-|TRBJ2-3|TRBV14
CASSRGLAADTQYF